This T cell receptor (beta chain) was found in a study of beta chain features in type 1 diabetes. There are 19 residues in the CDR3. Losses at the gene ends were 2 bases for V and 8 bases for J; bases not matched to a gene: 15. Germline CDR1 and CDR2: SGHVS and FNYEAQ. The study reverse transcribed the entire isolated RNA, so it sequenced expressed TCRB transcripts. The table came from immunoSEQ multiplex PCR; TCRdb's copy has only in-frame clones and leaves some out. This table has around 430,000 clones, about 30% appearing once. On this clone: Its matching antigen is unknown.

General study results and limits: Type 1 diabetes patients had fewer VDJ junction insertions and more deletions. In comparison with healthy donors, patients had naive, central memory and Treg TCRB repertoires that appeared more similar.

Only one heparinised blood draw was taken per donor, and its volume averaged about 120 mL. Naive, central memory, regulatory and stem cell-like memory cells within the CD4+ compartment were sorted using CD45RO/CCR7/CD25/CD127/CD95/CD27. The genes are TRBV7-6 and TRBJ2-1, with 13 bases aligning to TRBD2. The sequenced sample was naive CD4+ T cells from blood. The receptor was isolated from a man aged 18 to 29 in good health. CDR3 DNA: TGTGCCAGCAGCTTACATCTAACTAGCGGGAGGGCCAGAGAGGATGAGCAGTTCTTC. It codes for CASSLHLTSGRAREDEQFF.